This T cell receptor (beta chain) emerged from a study of T cell responses to AZD1222 COVID-19 vaccine. About the research overall: Second-dose schedules of about 4 or about 12 weeks were combined.

On this clone: Its antigen is as yet unknown.

The CDR3 is 13 residues long. Germline lookup yields CDR1 SNHLY and CDR2 FYNNEI. V shed 8 bases, J shed 4 bases, and the junction held 6 bases outside the gene matches. General study points: Close to half of all spike-specific TCRs reportedly target regions of the variants that are unmutated. Repertoire samples came only from after the peak T cell response.

Data came from immunoSEQ multiplex PCR; TCRdb stores just in-frame clones and leaves some out. The data show 75,000 to 90,000 clones, with 85% to 95% seen just once and around 4.9% held by the top ten. The chain has TRBV2 and TRBJ1-1, with TRBD1 matching over 8 bases. This clonotype originated in an adult in good health. The sequencing here drew on peripheral blood, taken on day 0 of AZD1222 vaccination. DNA for the CDR3: TGTGCCAGCGGGGCAGGGGGCCTCACTGAAGCTTTCTTT. It encodes CASGAGGLTEAFF. Full variable domain (remainder filled in from reference TRBV2 and TRBJ1-1): EPEVTQTPSHQVTQMGQEVILRCVPISNHLYFYWYRQILGQKVEFLVSFYNNEISEKSEIFDDQFSVERPDGSNFTLKIRSTKLEDSAMYFCASGAGGLTEAFFGQGTRLTVV.